Shown below are 24 T cell receptor beta chains from a single sample sequenced in a study of OX40 agonist ivuxolimab in advanced cancers. Here immunoSEQ multiplex PCR was the method, and the copy in TCRdb shows in-frame clones only, minus some. The table has more than 45,000 clones, 70% to 80% seen once. Sequencing was performed on CD4+ or CD8+ T cells sorted from blood, taken in a trial of the OX40 agonist ivuxolimab. The receptors here all came from an adult with an advanced solid tumor such as melanoma, head and neck, liver or kidney cancer.

The chain has TRBV20-1 and TRBJ2-7; no firm D call. The germline V gene encodes CDR1 DFQATT and CDR2 SNEGSKA (reference sequence). CDR3 length equals 11 residues. V dropped 6 bases and J dropped 3 bases, with 9 bases sitting between them. DNA for the CDR3: TGCAGTGCCAGGAGTGGCTACGAGCAGTACTTC. Translated: CSARSGYEQYF.

J is TRBJ2-7 and V is TRBV6-5; weak D call: TRBD1 (5 bases). The CDR3 has 14 amino acids. Germline V gives CDR1 MNHEY, CDR2 SVGAGI. V lost 2 bases and J lost 6, with 14 bases in between. The CDR3 coding sequence is TGTGCCAGCAGTTACGCCGGCAGGGTTGGCGAGCAGTACTTC. This gives the protein CASSYAGRVGEQYF.

A few counts support this clone. V is TRBV9 and J is TRBJ2-1, with D unresolved. V was pared by 3 bases and J by 0 bases, with 10 bases between. CDR1 and CDR2 (germline): SGDLS, YYNGEE. The CDR3 loop spans 15 amino acids. CDR3 nucleotide sequence: TGTGCCAGCAGCGCATTACAGAGCTCCTACAATGAGCAGTTCTTC. As protein: CASSALQSSYNEQFF.

The chain links TRBV29-1 to TRBJ1-2, with D perhaps TRBD1 (5 bases). Trimming took 4 bases from V and 6 from J, leaving 9 bases between them. The CDR3 consists of 11 residues. The germline gives CDR1 SQVTM, CDR2 ANQGSEA. DNA of the CDR3: TGCAGCGTTGGGGGGGAAGATGGCTACACCTTC. Its translation is CSVGGEDGYTF.

The chain combines TRBV7-9 with TRBJ2-7; no reliable D call. The CDR3 runs to 11 residues. V shed 6 bases and J shed 7 bases, with 10 bases lying between them. The germline V gene encodes CDR1 SEHNR and CDR2 FQNEAQ (reference sequence). The CDR3 protein is CASRGGREQYF. CDR3 coding DNA: TGTGCCAGCAGAGGTGGAAGGGAGCAGTACTTC.

This clone showed up just a few times. The chain employs TRBV19 and TRBJ2-4, with D possibly TRBD2 on 6 matching bases. V was pared by 5 bases and J by 6 bases, with 14 bases between. The CDR3 length is 14 residues. Germline V CDR1 and CDR2: LNHDA, SQIVND (reference sequence). In DNA, the CDR3 is TGTGCCAGTAGTGACGGGAGTCAGAGAAACATTCAGTACTTC. Its protein is CASSDGSQRNIQYF.

The gene calls are TRBV18 and TRBJ2-5; tentative D call: TRBD1 (6 bases). V was cut by 3 bases and J by 3 bases, with 11 bases left in between. The germline V gene encodes CDR1 KGHSH and CDR2 LQKENI. CDR3 size: 14 residues. CDR3 nucleotide sequence: TGTGCCAGCTCACCCCCGGGACAAGAAGAGACCCAGTACTTC. Amino acid sequence: CASSPPGQEETQYF. The variable domain in full, with the rest retrieved from reference TRBV18 and TRBJ2-5, is NAGVMQNPRHLVRRRGQEARLRCSPMKGHSHVYWYRQLPEEGLKFMVYLQKENIIDESGMPKERFSAEFPKEGPSILRIQQVVRGDSAAYFCASSPPGQEETQYFGPGTRLLVL.

In its sample, this clone was seen a few times. This sequence joins TRBV2 and TRBJ1-1; a possible D gene is TRBD1 (6 bases). CDR1 SNHLY and CDR2 FYNNEI come from the germline V gene. This CDR3 contains 14 residues. V was clipped by 3 bases and J by 5 bases, with 13 bases between them. Written as DNA, the CDR3 is TGTGCCAGCAGTGACCAGGGAGGGGGTACTGAAGCTTTCTTT. It encodes CASSDQGGGTEAFF. Full variable domain (remainder filled in from reference TRBV2 and TRBJ1-1): EPEVTQTPSHQVTQMGQEVILRCVPISNHLYFYWYRQILGQKVEFLVSFYNNEISEKSEIFDDQFSVERPDGSNFTLKIRSTKLEDSAMYFCASSDQGGGTEAFFGQGTRLTVV.

This clone appeared a single time. The CDR3 sequence: CASGTATYEQYF. The CDR3 nucleotides read TGTGCCAGCGGGACGGCCACCTACGAGCAGTACTTC. The rearrangement joins TRBV6-1 to TRBJ2-7; D is possibly TRBD1 or TRBD2 (5 bases each). Trimming took 8 bases from V and 2 from J, leaving 10 bases between them. Germline CDR1 MNHNS, CDR2 SASEGT. The CDR3 runs to 12 residues.

V usage is TRBV19 and J usage is TRBJ2-5; D is possibly TRBD1 (5 bases). This CDR3 is 13 amino acids long. Trimming took 5 bases from V and 5 from J, leaving 12 bases between them. Germline V gene lookup returns CDR1 LNHDA and CDR2 SQIVND (reference sequence). In DNA form, the CDR3 reads TGTGCCAGTAGTCTAGGGGCCGGGGAGACCCAGTACTTC. It specifies CASSLGAGETQYF. The complete variable domain, with remaining parts taken from reference TRBV19 and TRBJ2-5, reads DGGITQSPKYLFRKEGQNVTLSCEQNLNHDAMYWYRQDPGQGLRLIYYSQIVNDFQKGDIAEGYSVSREKKESFPLTVTSAQKNPTAFYLCASSLGAGETQYFGPGTRLLVL.

This clone has more than one count but fewer than ten. This chain uses TRBV5-1 with TRBJ1-5; no definite D call. The V end lost 4 bases, the J end lost 2 bases, and 13 bases lay between the germline ends. Germline V gene lookup returns CDR1 SGHRS and CDR2 YFSETQ. There are 15 residues in the CDR3. CDR3 DNA: TGCGCCAGCAGCCCGGACTCCCCGGGCAATCAGCCCCAGCATTTT. This codes for CASSPDSPGNQPQHF. The entire variable domain, with the rest obtained from reference TRBV5-1 and TRBJ1-5, is as follows: KAGVTQTPRYLIKTRGQQVTLSCSPISGHRSVSWYQQTPGQGLQFLFEYFSETQRNKGNFPGRFSGRQFSNSRSEMNVSTLELGDSALYLCASSPDSPGNQPQHFGDGTRLSIL.

Remarks on this clone: The sample has other DNA sequences that encode this CDR3 too. The chain carries TRBV4-1 and TRBJ1-1; possibly TRBD1 for D (6 bases). Germline CDR1 MGHRA, CDR2 YSYEKL. CDR3 length: 12 amino acids. V lost 6 bases, J lost 4 bases, and 9 bases lay in between. This CDR3 is CASRGGGTEAFF. CDR3 in DNA: TGCGCCAGCAGGGGAGGGGGCACTGAAGCTTTCTTT.

The genes are TRBV9 and TRBJ1-2; D call uncertain. This CDR3 is 16 amino acids long. Germline V CDR1 and CDR2: SGDLS, YYNGEE. V was pared by 5 bases and J by 7 bases, with 24 bases between. The DNA for the CDR3 is TGTGCCAGCAGTTTCGGCATGGATTTGCTTTGGGGTGGCTACACCTTC. It translates to CASSFGMDLLWGGYTF. The whole variable domain, remainder taken from reference TRBV9 and TRBJ1-2, is DSGVTQTPKHLITATGQRVTLRCSPRSGDLSVYWYQQSLDQGLQFLIQYYNGEERAKGNILERFSAQQFPDLHSELNLSSLELGDSALYFCASSFGMDLLWGGYTFGSGTRLTVV.

The chain joins TRBV4-1 to TRBJ2-1; 14 nucleotides match TRBD2. The V segment lost 1 base and the J segment 4 bases; nucleotides outside the gene matches: 3. This CDR3 region has 17 residues. Germline lookup yields CDR1 MGHRA and CDR2 YSYEKL. This CDR3 is CASSQGGLAGAYNEQFF. In DNA, the CDR3 is TGCGCCAGCAGCCAAGGGGGACTAGCGGGAGCATACAATGAGCAGTTCTTC.

This clone was counted a single time. The chain uses TRBV28 and TRBJ2-1, with 8 bases fitting TRBD2. Trimming removed 4 bases from V and 7 bases from J; junction bases left unmatched: 9. The CDR3 extends over 15 amino acids. The germline V gene encodes CDR1 MDHEN and CDR2 SYDVKM. The CDR3 loop is CASSSGAGALNEQFF. CDR3 bases: TGTGCCAGCAGTTCTGGAGCGGGAGCCCTGAATGAGCAGTTCTTC.

This chain joins TRBV28 and TRBJ1-3, with D tentatively TRBD1 (5 bases). CDR1 and CDR2 from the germline V gene are MDHEN and SYDVKM. The CDR3 sequence is 17 residues long. With 3 bases removed from V and 0 bases from J, the gap between germline ends came to 15 bases. The CDR3 loop reads CASSFGADVSSGNTIYF. In DNA form, the CDR3 reads TGTGCCAGCAGTTTTGGGGCAGATGTCAGCTCTGGAAACACCATATATTTT.

The rearrangement joins TRBV28 to TRBJ1-2; a weak D match, TRBD1 (5 bases). The CDR3 is made up of 12 amino acids. The V gene's germline CDR1 is MDHEN and CDR2 SYDVKM. Trimming pared 3 bases from V and 8 bases from J, leaving 10 bases between. The CDR3 nucleotides are TGTGCCAGCAGTTTTGCGGGGGAAGGCTACACCTTC. The encoded protein is CASSFAGEGYTF.

This clone came up a few times. V and J are TRBV2 and TRBJ1-5; perhaps TRBD1 as D (5 bases). The CDR3 contains 15 residues. V was clipped by 2 bases and J by 6 bases, with 14 bases between them. Germline V gene data show CDR1 as SNHLY and CDR2 as FYNNEI. CDR3 sequence (DNA): TGTGCCAGCAGTGAACTGGCAGGGATGGTTCAGCCCCAGCATTTT. This translates into CASSELAGMVQPQHF.

V usage is TRBV2 and J usage is TRBJ2-1; tentative D call: TRBD2 (7 bases). The V end lost 4 bases, the J end lost 8 bases, and 18 bases lay between the germline ends. CDR1 is SNHLY and CDR2 is FYNNEI in the germline V gene. The CDR3 consists of 15 residues. The CDR3 DNA reads TGTGCCAGCAGTGGGCCGGGGGGCGGTGGGGATGAGCAGTTCTTC. Amino acids: CASSGPGGGGDEQFF.

The J gene is TRBJ1-4, the V gene TRBV10-2; the match to TRBD1 covers 7 bases. The junction had 3 bases not matched to a gene; V was cut back by 0 bases and J by 8 bases. Germline lookup yields CDR1 WSHSY and CDR2 SAAADI. The CDR3 is 14 amino acids. The CDR3 nucleotides read TGCGCCAGCAGTGAGTCGGGACAGCCAGAAAAACTGTTTTTT. This gives the protein CASSESGQPEKLFF.

The chain couples TRBV7-6 to TRBJ2-3; D gene ambiguous. Trimming pared 1 base from V and 4 bases from J, leaving 9 bases between. CDR1 and CDR2 from the germline V gene are SGHVS and FNYEAQ. The CDR3 covers 14 residues. CDR3 nucleotide sequence: TGTGCCAGCAGCTTAGACTTCATTGCAGATACGCAGTATTTT. This translates into CASSLDFIADTQYF. Filled out from reference TRBV7-6 and TRBJ2-3, the complete variable domain reads GAGVSQSPRYKVTKRGQDVALRCDPISGHVSLYWYRQALGQGPEFLTYFNYEAQQDKSGLPNDRFSAERPEGSISTLTIQRTEQRDSAMYRCASSLDFIADTQYFGPGTRLTVL.

The V and J genes are TRBV5-4 and TRBJ1-3; perhaps TRBD1 as D (6 bases). Germline V gene lookup returns CDR1 SGHNT and CDR2 YYREEE (reference sequence). CDR3 size: 14 residues. The germline V and J ends were trimmed by 0 bases and 5 bases, with 9 bases remaining between them. The chain's CDR3 is CASSLDRVRNTIYF. As DNA, the CDR3 is TGTGCCAGCAGCTTGGACAGGGTTAGAAACACCATATATTTT.

The chain employs TRBV5-1 and TRBJ2-5; 10 bases fit TRBD2. V shed 7 bases and J 3 bases; nucleotides not matched to a gene: 6. The CDR3 totals 14 residues. CDR1 is SGHRS, CDR2 YFSETQ, per germline. CDR3: CASAIAGGEETQYF. The CDR3 DNA is TGCGCCAGCGCAATAGCGGGAGGAGAAGAGACCCAGTACTTC.

The chain is built from TRBV9 and TRBJ2-1; 11 bases align to TRBD2. The CDR3 sequence is 16 residues long. Germline loops: CDR1 SGDLS, CDR2 YYNGEE. V was clipped by 0 bases and J by 9 bases; unmatched bases: 8. CDR3 region: CASSVGLLAGGAEQFF. For the CDR3, the DNA is TGTGCCAGCAGCGTAGGCTTATTAGCGGGAGGGGCTGAGCAGTTCTTC.